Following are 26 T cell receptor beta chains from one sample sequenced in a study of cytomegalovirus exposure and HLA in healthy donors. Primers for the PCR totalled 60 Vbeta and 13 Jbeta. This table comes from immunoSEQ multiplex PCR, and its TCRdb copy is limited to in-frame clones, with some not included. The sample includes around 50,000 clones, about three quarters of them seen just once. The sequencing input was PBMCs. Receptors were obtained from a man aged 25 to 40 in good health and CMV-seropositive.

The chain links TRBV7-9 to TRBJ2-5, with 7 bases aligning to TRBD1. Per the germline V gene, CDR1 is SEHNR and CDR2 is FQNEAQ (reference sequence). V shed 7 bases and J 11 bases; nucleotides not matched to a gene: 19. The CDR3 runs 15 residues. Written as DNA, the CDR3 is TGTGCCAGCAAGGGGGAGAAGGGGGCGTCGAGGGAGCAGTACTTC. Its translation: CASKGEKGASREQYF.

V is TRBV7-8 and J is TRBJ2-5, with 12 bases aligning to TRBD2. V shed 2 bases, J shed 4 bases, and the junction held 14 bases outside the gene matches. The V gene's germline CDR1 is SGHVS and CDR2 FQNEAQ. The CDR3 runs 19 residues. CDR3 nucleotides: TGTGCCAGCAGCTTATCCTCCGCTAGCGGGGGGGTCAGAGGAGAGACCCAGTACTTC. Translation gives CASSLSSASGGVRGETQYF.

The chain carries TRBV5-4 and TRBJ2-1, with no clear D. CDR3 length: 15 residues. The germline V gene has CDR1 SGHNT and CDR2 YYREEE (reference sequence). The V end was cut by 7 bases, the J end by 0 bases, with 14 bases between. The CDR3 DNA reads TGTGCCAGCGAACAGAGCCCCAGCTCCTACAATGAGCAGTTCTTC. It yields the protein CASEQSPSSYNEQFF.

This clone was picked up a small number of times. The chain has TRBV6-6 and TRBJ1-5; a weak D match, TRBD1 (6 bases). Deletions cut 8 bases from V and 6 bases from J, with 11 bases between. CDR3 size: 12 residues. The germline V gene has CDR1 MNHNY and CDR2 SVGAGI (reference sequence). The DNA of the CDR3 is TGTGCCAGCGGGACACTTGGTCAGCCCCAGCATTTT. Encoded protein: CASGTLGQPQHF.

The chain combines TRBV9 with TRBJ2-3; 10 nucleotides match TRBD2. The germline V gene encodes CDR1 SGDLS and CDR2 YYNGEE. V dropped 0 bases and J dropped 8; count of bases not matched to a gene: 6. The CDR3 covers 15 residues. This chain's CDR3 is CASSVGERGGGTQYF. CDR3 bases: TGTGCCAGCAGCGTAGGTGAGCGGGGGGGCGGTACGCAGTATTTT.

In DNA form, the CDR3 reads TGTGCCAGTAGACCTCAGGGCCAATTTAATGAAAAACTGTTTTTT. Amino acids: CASRPQGQFNEKLFF. The rearrangement links TRBV19 to TRBJ1-4; a possible D gene is TRBD1 (5 bases). Germline V CDR1 and CDR2: LNHDA, SQIVND (reference sequence). V lost 6 bases, J lost 4 bases, and 15 bases lay in between. The CDR3 spans 15 residues.

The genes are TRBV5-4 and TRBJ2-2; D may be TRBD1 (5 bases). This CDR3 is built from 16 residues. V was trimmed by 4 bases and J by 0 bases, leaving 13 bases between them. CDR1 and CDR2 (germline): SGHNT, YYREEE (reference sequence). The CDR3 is CASSPRQHANTGELFF. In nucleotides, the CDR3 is TGTGCCAGCAGCCCCCGACAGCACGCGAACACCGGGGAGCTGTTTTTT. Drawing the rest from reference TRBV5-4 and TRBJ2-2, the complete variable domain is ETGVTQSPTHLIKTRGQQVTLRCSSQSGHNTVSWYQQALGQGPQFIFQYYREEENGRGNFPPRFSGLQFPNYSSELNVNALELDDSALYLCASSPRQHANTGELFFGEGSRLTVL.

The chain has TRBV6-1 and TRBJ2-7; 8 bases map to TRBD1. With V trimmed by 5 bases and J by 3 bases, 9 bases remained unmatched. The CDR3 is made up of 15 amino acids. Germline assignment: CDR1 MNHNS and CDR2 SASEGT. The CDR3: CASSTDRDGFYEQYF. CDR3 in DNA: TGTGCCAGCAGTACGGACAGGGATGGGTTCTACGAGCAGTACTTC.

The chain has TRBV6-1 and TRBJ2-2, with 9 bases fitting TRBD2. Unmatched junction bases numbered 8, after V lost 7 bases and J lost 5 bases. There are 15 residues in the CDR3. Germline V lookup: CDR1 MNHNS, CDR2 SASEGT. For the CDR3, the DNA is TGTGCCAGCACCGGGGGGCTAGCGGGGACCGGGGAGCTGTTTTTT. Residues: CASTGGLAGTGELFF.

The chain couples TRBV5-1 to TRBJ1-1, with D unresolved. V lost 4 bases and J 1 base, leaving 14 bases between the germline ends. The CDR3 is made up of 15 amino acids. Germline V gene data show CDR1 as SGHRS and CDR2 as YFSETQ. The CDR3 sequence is CASSPRGFQNTEAFF. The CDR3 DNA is TGCGCCAGCAGCCCGCGGGGATTTCAGAACACTGAAGCTTTCTTT.

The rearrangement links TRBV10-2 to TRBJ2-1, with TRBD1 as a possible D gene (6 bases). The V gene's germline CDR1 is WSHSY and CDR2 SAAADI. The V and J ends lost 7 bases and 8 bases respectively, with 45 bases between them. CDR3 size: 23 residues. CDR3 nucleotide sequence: TGCGCCAGCATAAAAACATCAATGGATGATCATAGAATTCCATGGACAGTTTCGGATGAGCAGTTCTTC. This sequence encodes CASIKTSMDDHRIPWTVSDEQFF.

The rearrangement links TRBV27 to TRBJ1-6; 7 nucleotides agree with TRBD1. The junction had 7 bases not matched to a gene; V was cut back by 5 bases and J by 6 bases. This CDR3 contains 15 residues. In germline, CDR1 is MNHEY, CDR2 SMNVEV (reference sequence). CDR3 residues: CASSPQGRVNSPLHF. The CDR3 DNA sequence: TGTGCCAGCAGTCCACAGGGGCGGGTTAATTCACCCCTCCACTTT.

CDR3 sequence (DNA): TGTGCCAGCAGCCCCACAGAGACTGAAGCTTTCTTT. Protein: CASSPTETEAFF. The V and J genes are TRBV9 and TRBJ1-1, with no clear D. The CDR3 runs 12 residues. V lost 4 bases to trimming and J lost 5 bases, with 9 bases between them. Germline loops: CDR1 SGDLS, CDR2 YYNGEE.

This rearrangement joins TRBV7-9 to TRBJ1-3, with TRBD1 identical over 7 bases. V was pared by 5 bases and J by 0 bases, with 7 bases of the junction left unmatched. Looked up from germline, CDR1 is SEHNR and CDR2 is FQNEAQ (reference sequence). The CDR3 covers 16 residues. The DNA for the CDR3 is TGTGCCAGCAGCAACGACAGGGCTTCCTCTGGAAACACCATATATTTT. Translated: CASSNDRASSGNTIYF.

Here the CDR3 DNA reads TGTGCCAGCTCACCAACCATCGGAGCTTTCTTT. Protein sequence: CASSPTIGAFF. The chain links TRBV18 to TRBJ1-1; D not certain. The germline CDR1 and CDR2 sequences are KGHSH and LQKENI. Trimming removed 2 bases from V and 10 bases from J, with 8 bases in between. CDR3 length: 11 residues. The full variable domain, completed using reference TRBV18 and TRBJ1-1, is NAGVMQNPRHLVRRRGQEARLRCSPMKGHSHVYWYRQLPEEGLKFMVYLQKENIIDESGMPKERFSAEFPKEGPSILRIQQVVRGDSAAYFCASSPTIGAFFGQGTRLTVV.

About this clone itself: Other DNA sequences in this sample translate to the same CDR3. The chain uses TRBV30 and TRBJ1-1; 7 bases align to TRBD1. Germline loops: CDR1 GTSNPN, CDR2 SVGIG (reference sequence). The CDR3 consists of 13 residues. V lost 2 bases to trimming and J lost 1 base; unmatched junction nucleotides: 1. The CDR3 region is CAWSQGGNTEAFF. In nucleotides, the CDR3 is TGTGCCTGGAGTCAGGGGGGGAACACTGAAGCTTTCTTT.

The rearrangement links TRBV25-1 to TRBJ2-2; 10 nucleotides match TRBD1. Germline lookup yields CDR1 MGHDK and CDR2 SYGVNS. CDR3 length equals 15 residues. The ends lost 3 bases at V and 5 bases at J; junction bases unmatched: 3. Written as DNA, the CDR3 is TGTGCCAGCAGTGATCCGGGACAGGGGACCGGGGAGCTGTTTTTT. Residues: CASSDPGQGTGELFF.

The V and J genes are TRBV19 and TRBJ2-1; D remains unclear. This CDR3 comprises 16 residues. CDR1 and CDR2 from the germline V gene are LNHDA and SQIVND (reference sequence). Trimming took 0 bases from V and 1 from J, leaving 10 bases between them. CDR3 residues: CASSIDFGRSYNEQFF. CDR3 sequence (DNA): TGTGCCAGTAGTATAGATTTTGGCAGATCCTACAATGAGCAGTTCTTC.

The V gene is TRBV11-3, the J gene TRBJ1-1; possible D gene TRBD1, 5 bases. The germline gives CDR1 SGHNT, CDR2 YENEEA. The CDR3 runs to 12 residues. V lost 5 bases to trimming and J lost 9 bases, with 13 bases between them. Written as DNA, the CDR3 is TGTGCCAGCAGCGGAAACGACAGAAAAGCTTTCTTT. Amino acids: CASSGNDRKAFF. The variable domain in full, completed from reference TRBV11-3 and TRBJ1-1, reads EAGVVQSPRYKIIEKKQPVAFWCNPISGHNTLYWYLQNLGQGPELLIRYENEEAVDDSQLPKDRFSAERLKGVDSTLKIQPAELGDSAVYLCASSGNDRKAFFGQGTRLTVV.

The CDR3 is CASSDSTGGPSGANVLTF. The DNA of the CDR3 is TGTGCCAGCAGTGACTCGACAGGGGGCCCCTCTGGGGCCAACGTCCTGACTTTC. V usage is TRBV6-4 and J usage is TRBJ2-6; 10 bases are a match to TRBD1. Trimming at V came to 0 bases and at J to 0 bases, leaving 2 bases not matched to a gene. In germline, CDR1 is MRHNA, CDR2 SNTAGT. The CDR3 sequence is 18 residues long.

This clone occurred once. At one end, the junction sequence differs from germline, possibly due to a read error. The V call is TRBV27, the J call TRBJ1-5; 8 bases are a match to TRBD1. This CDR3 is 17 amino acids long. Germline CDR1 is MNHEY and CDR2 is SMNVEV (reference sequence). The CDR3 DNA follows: TGTGCCAGCCGTTTTCTCGACAGGGGAAATAGCAATCAGCCCCAGCATTTT. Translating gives CASRFLDRGNSNQPQHF.

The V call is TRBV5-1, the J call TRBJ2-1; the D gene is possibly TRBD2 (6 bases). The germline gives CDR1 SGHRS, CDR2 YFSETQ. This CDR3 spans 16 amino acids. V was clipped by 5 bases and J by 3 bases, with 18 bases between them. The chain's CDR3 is CASRLAPISDYNEQFF. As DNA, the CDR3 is TGCGCCAGCAGACTAGCCCCGATCAGTGACTACAATGAGCAGTTCTTC. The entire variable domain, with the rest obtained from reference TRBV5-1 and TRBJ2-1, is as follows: KAGVTQTPRYLIKTRGQQVTLSCSPISGHRSVSWYQQTPGQGLQFLFEYFSETQRNKGNFPGRFSGRQFSNSRSEMNVSTLELGDSALYLCASRLAPISDYNEQFFGPGTRLTVL.

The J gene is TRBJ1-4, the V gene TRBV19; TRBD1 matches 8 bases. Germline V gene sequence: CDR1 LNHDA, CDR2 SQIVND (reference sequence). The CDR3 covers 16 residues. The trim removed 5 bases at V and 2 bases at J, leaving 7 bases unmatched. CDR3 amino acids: CASSADRGLTNEKLFF. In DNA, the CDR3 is TGTGCCAGTAGTGCTGACAGGGGCCTCACTAATGAAAAACTGTTTTTT.

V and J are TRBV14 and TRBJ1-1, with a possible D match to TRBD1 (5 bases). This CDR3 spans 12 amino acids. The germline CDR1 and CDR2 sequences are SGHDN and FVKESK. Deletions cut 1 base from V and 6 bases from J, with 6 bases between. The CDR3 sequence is CASSQGGAEAFF. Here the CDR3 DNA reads TGTGCCAGCAGCCAAGGGGGGGCTGAAGCTTTCTTT.

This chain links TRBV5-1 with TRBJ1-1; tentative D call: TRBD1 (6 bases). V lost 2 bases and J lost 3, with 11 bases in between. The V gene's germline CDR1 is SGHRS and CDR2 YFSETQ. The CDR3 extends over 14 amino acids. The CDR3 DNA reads TGCGCCAGCAGCTTACAGGGCCGGGACACTGAAGCTTTCTTT. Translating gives CASSLQGRDTEAFF.

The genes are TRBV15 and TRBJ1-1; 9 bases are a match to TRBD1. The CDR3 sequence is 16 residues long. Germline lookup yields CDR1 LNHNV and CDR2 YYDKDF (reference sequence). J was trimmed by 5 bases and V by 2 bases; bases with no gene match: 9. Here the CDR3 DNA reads TGTGCCACCAGCAGATCTGGGGACAGGGTAGGGACTGAAGCTTTCTTT. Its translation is CATSRSGDRVGTEAFF.